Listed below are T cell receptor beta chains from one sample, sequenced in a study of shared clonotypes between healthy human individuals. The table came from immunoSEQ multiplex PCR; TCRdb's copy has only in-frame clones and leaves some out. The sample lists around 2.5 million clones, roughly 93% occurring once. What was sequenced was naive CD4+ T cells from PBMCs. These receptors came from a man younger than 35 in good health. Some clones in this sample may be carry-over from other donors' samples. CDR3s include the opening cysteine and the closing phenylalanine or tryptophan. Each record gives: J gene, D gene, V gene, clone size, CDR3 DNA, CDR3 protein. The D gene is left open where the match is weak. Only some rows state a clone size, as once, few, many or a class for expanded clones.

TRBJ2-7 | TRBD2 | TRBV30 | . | TGTGCCTGGAGTGCCCAGGGAGGGTACGAGCAGTACTTC | CAWSAQGGYEQYF
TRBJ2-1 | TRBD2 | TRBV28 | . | TGTGCCAGCAGTTGGGCCAGCGGGGGATACAATGAGCAGTTCTTC | CASSWASGGYNEQFF
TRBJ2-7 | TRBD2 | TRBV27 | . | TGTGCCAGCAGTCCCCTAGGTAGCGGGAGTTACGAGCAGTACTTC | CASSPLGSGSYEQYF
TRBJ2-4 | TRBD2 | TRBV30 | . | TGTGCCTGGAGCGCGGGGGACATTCAGTACTTC | CAWSAGDIQYF
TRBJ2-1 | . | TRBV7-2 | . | TGTGCCAGCAGCTCCTACAGCGTCAATGAGCAGTTCTTC | CASSSYSVNEQFF
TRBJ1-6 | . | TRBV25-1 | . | TGTGCCAGCAGTGCCACACCGAATTCACCCCTCCACTTT | CASSATPNSPLHF
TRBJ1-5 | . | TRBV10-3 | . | TGTGCCATCAGGGGGGACCGGGGAGACAATCAGCCCCAGCATTTT | CAIRGDRGDNQPQHF
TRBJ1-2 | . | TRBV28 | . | TGTGCCAGCAGCACAGGTGGCTATGGCTACACCTTC | CASSTGGYGYTF
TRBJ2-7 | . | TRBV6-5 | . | TGTGCCAGCAGGCCCTCAAGGGGCCCTTATTACGAGCAGTACTTC | CASRPSRGPYYEQYF
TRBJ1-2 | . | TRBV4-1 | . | TGCGCCAGCAGCCAACAAGCCCGACACGGAGAGGGCACCAGCCATTTTTACACCTTC | CASSQQARHGEGTSHFYTF
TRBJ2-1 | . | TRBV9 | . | TGTGCCAGCAGCGTGGGGGGCTACTACAATGAGCAGTTCTTC | CASSVGGYYNEQFF
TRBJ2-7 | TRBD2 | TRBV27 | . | TGTGCCAGCAGTTTATTTGCTAGCGGGAGACTCAACGAGCAGTACTTC | CASSLFASGRLNEQYF
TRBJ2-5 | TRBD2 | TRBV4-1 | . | TGCGCCAGCAGCCAAGTCGAACTCGGGGGGCAAGAGACCCAGTACTTC | CASSQVELGGQETQYF
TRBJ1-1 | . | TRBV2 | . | TGTGCCACCACGGGAAGCGCCCGGGGGAACACTGAAGCTTTCTTT | CATTGSARGNTEAFF
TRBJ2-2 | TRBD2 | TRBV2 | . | TGTGCCAGCAGGCTACTAGCGGGAGGGGCCACCGGGGAGCTGTTTTTT | CASRLLAGGATGELFF
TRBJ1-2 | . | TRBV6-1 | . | TGTGCCAGCAGTTATACGGACGGAATCTATGGCTACACCTTC | CASSYTDGIYGYTF
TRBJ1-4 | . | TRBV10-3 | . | TGTGCCATCAGTGAGTCGAGGACCCATAATGAAAAACTGTTTTTT | CAISESRTHNEKLFF
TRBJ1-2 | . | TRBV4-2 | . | TGTGCCAGCAGCCAAGTTGAAACAGGGTGGGACTATGGCTACACCTTC | CASSQVETGWDYGYTF
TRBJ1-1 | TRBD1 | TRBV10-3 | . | TGTGCCATCAGTGGGACAGGGGGAGATACTGAAGCTTTCTTT | CAISGTGGDTEAFF
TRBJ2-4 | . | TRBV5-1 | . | TGCGCCAGCAGGGGGGTTCCAGGGGACAAAAACATTCAGTACTTC | CASRGVPGDKNIQYF
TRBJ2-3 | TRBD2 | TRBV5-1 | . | TGCGCCAGCAGCTTTGGTTACAGCGGGAGAAATACAGATACGCAGTATTTT | CASSFGYSGRNTDTQYF
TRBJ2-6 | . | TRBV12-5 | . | TGTGCTAGTGGTTTGGTACTCCAGAACAGGCTTAACTCTGGGGCCAACGTCCTGACTTTC | CASGLVLQNRLNSGANVLTF
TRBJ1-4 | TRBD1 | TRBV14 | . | TGTGCCAGCAGCCAAACCCGGGACAGTGGGAAGGAAAATGAAAAACTGTTTTTT | CASSQTRDSGKENEKLFF
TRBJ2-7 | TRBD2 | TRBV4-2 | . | TGTGCCAGCAGCCACACTAGGGGACTAGCGGGAATAAGGTACGAGCAGTACTTC | CASSHTRGLAGIRYEQYF
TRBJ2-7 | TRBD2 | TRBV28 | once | TGTGCCAGCAGTTTTATTATACTAGCGACAACCTCCTACGAGCAGTACTTC | CASSFIILATTSYEQYF
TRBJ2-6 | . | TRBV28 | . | TGTGCCAGCAGATCCAGTGGGGGCTCTGGGGCCAACGTCCTGACTTTC | CASRSSGGSGANVLTF
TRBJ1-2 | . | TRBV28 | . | TGTGCCAGCTCAAGGGGCGCGGGCTATGGCTACACCTTC | CASSRGAGYGYTF
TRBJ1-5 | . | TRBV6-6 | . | TGTGCCACCGGGGGGAGCAACAATCAGCCCCAGCATTTT | CATGGSNNQPQHF
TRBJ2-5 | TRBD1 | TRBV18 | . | TGTGCCAGCTCAGGACAGGACCAAGAGACCCAGTACTTC | CASSGQDQETQYF
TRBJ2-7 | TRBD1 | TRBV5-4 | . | TGTGCCAGCAGCTTTAACAGGGGGCTATCCTACGAGCAGTACTTC | CASSFNRGLSYEQYF
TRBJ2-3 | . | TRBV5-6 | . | TGTGCCAGCAGCTGGAGACAGCCTAGCACAGATACGCAGTATTTT | CASSWRQPSTDTQYF
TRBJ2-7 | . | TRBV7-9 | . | TGTGCCAGCAGCTTAGCCTTTGGGGTGCAGTACTTC | CASSLAFGVQYF
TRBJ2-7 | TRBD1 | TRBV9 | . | TGTGCCACCCCCCCTACCGGGACAGGGACCTACGAGCAGTACTTC | CATPPTGTGTYEQYF
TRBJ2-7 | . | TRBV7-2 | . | TGTGCCAGCAGCTTGAGATTTGTCGGGCACGAGCAGTACTTC | CASSLRFVGHEQYF
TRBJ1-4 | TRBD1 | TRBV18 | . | TGTGCCAGCTCACAATCGGTCCCGGGACAGGGTGATAATGAAAAACTGTTTTTT | CASSQSVPGQGDNEKLFF
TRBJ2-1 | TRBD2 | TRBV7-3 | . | TGTGCCAGCAGCTTTGGGCTAGCGGCAAACAATGAGCAGTTCTTC | CASSFGLAANNEQFF
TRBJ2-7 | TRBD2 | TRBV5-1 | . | TGCGCCAGCAGCTTGGAACTAGCGGGAGGGCCGAACGAGCAGTACTTC | CASSLELAGGPNEQYF
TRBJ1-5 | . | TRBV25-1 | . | TGTGCCAGCAGTGGAGAACATCGCAGGAATAGCAATCAGCCCCAGCATTTT | CASSGEHRRNSNQPQHF
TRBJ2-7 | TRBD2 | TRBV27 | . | TGTGCCAGCAGCAGAACTAGCGGGAGGTATAACGAGCAGTACTTC | CASSRTSGRYNEQYF
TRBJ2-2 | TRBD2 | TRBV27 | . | TGTGCCAGCAGTTTAAGGACTAGCGGTACCGTTAACACCGGGGAGCTGTTTTTT | CASSLRTSGTVNTGELFF
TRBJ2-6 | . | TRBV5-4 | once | TGTGCCAGCAGCTCGAGGGACTCTGGGGCCAACGTCCTGACTTTC | CASSSRDSGANVLTF
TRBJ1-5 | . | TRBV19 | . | TGTGCCAGTAGTAGGACCGGGACCTTGAGCAATCAGCCCCAGCATTTT | CASSRTGTLSNQPQHF
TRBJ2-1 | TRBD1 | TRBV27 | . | TGTGCCAGCAGTCTTAGGATGACTCTACAACAGGGGGGTGAGCAGTTCTTC | CASSLRMTLQQGGEQFF
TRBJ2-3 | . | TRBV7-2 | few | TGTGCCAGCAGCTTGGGTACGCAGTATTTT | CASSLGTQYF
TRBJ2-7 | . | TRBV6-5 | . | TGTGCCAGCAGTTACGGTCTCAACTCCTACGAGCAGTACTTC | CASSYGLNSYEQYF
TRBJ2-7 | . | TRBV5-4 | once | TGTGCCAGCAGCCCCCTCCCGAGCTCCTACGAGCAGTACTTC | CASSPLPSSYEQYF
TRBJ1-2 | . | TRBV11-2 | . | TGTGCCAGCAGCCCCCTTTGGGGGGGCGCTTTCTATGGCTACACCTTC | CASSPLWGGAFYGYTF
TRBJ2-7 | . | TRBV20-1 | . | TGCAGTGCCTCACGACGCAGCGAGCAGTACTTC | CSASRRSEQYF
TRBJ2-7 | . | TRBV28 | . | TGTGCCAGCAGTTTATGGGGGGACCGAGCGAGCGAGCAGTACTTC | CASSLWGDRASEQYF
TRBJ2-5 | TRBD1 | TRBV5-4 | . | TGTGCCAGCAGCTTAGGCAGGGGGCGCGTGGAGACCCAGTACTTC | CASSLGRGRVETQYF
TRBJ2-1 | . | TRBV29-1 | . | TGCAGCGTTCGTCAGAACTCCTACAATGAGCAGTTCTTC | CSVRQNSYNEQFF
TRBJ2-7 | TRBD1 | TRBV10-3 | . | TGTGCCATCAGTGAGCGGACAGGGATCTACGAGCAGTACTTC | CAISERTGIYEQYF
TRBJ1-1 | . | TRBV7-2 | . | TGTGCCAGCAGCTTAGTATACCGGGGTGAAGCTTTCTTT | CASSLVYRGEAFF
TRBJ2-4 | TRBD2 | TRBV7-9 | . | TGTGCCAGCAGCCGAGGGACTAGCGGGAGTATTAACATTCAGTACTTC | CASSRGTSGSINIQYF
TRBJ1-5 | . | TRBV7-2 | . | TGTGCCAGCAGCTTAACAGGGCTCTATAGCAATCAGCCCCAGCATTTT | CASSLTGLYSNQPQHF
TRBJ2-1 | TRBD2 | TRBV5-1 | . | TGCGCCAGCAGCCGTGTAGTAGGTAGCGGGAGAAATGAGCAGTTCTTC | CASSRVVGSGRNEQFF
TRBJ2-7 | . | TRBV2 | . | TGTGCCAGCAGGGGACAACCTTACGAGCAGTACTTC | CASRGQPYEQYF
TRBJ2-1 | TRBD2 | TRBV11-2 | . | TGTGCCAGCAGCTCCAGCCTAGCGGGCACCTCCTACAATGAGCAGTTCTTC | CASSSSLAGTSYNEQFF